This T cell receptor beta chain derives from a study of response to subunit inactivated influenza vaccine. Per the germline V gene, CDR1 is ENHRY and CDR2 is SYGVKD. With 10 bases clipped from V and 2 bases from J, the junction kept 8 bases outside the gene matches. This CDR3 has 14 residues. TCRdb reprocessed the RT-PCR reads with MiXCR, giving one entry per CDR3 protein. The sample consists of about 780,000 distinct CDR3 sequences, around 18% of them appearing once. The receptor comes from a man aged 50-59 years who received an inactivated influenza vaccine. The sequencing here drew on PBMCs from blood, taken about 5 days after vaccination. V and J are TRBV10-3 and TRBJ2-1; 7 bases fit TRBD1. CDR3 coding DNA: TGTGCCACCTGGGACAGTGCTACCTACAATGAGCAGTTCTTC. Encoded protein: CATWDSATYNEQFF.